This is a list of T cell receptor beta chains from one sample in a study of blood T cell repertoires in COVID-19. The table came from immunoSEQ multiplex PCR; TCRdb's copy has only in-frame clones and leaves some out. The sample has 400,000 to 550,000 clones; roughly nine tenths are singletons. The sample was PBMCs or T cells enriched from blood (not recorded which). All receptors derive from a woman aged 18-30 years with acute COVID-19. Both conserved end residues are part of each CDR3. A D gene is named only where the DNA matches it firmly. Clone size is shown for a subset of rows, as once, few, many or a class of expanded clone.

D gene | J gene | clone size | V gene | CDR3 DNA | CDR3 protein
TRBD2 | TRBJ2-2 | NA | TRBV7-2 | TGTGCCAGCAGCCCCCGACTAGCCGCCGGGGAGCTGTTTTTT | CASSPRLAAGELFF
NA | TRBJ1-5 | few | TRBV19 | TGTGCCAGTAGTGTCTTTTCCGGGAGCTTAATAGGCAATCAGCCCCAGCATTTT | CASSVFSGSLIGNQPQHF
TRBD2 | TRBJ2-7 | NA | TRBV19 | TGTGCCAGCCAGAAACTAGCGGGTTCCTACGAGCAGTACTTC | CASQKLAGSYEQYF
NA | TRBJ2-7 | NA | TRBV15 | TGTGCCACCAGCAGGAATCAGGGGTACGAGCAGTACTTC | CATSRNQGYEQYF
TRBD2 | TRBJ2-1 | NA | TRBV7-8 | TGTGCCAGCAGCTCCCTTACTAGCGGATCCTACAATGAGCAGTTCTTC | CASSSLTSGSYNEQFF
TRBD1 | TRBJ2-7 | NA | TRBV7-2 | TGTGCCAGCAGCCCCGGACAGGGGGGGGAGCAGTACTTC | CASSPGQGGEQYF
NA | TRBJ1-3 | NA | TRBV29-1 | TGCAGCGTTGAAGACAGGGGCTCTGGAAACACCATATATTTT | CSVEDRGSGNTIYF
NA | TRBJ1-2 | NA | TRBV3-1/TRBV3-2 | TGTGCCAGCAGCCAAAAAGAGACCTCTAACTATGGCTACACTTTC | CASSQKETSNYGYTF
NA | TRBJ2-5 | NA | TRBV4-3 | TGCGCCAGCAGCCACCGGGGCCAAGAGACCCAGTACTTC | CASSHRGQETQYF
TRBD1 | TRBJ1-6 | NA | TRBV2 | TGTGCCAGCAGTGGGCGACAGGGACCCAATTCACCCCTCCACTTT | CASSGRQGPNSPLHF
NA | TRBJ1-2 | few | TRBV29-1 | TGCAGCGTTGAAGAAAGGAGGGGAGGCTACACCTTC | CSVEERRGGYTF
NA | TRBJ2-1 | once | TRBV7-7 | TGTGCTAGCAGCCGCACGGACAGTGGGTACAATGAGCAGTTCTTC | CASSRTDSGYNEQFF
TRBD1 | TRBJ1-3 | NA | TRBV7-9 | TGTGCCAGCAGCTTCAATACAGGGGGTCGAAACACCATATATTTT | CASSFNTGGRNTIYF
NA | TRBJ2-2 | NA | TRBV7-9 | TGTGCCACCAACTCGGCGGGACGGGAGCTGTTTTTT | CATNSAGRELFF
TRBD2 | TRBJ2-3 | NA | TRBV29-1 | TGCAGCGTTTTAGCGGGGGGCGCAGATACGCAGTATTTT | CSVLAGGADTQYF
NA | TRBJ1-5 | NA | TRBV20-1 | TGCAGTGCCCAGGGTAATCAGCCCCAGCATTTT | CSAQGNQPQHF
TRBD1 | TRBJ1-6 | NA | TRBV4-1 | TGCGCCAGCAGCCAAACCCGGGACAGTCATTCACCCCTCCACTTT | CASSQTRDSHSPLHF
NA | TRBJ2-1 | NA | TRBV30 | TGTGCCTGGAGTTATCGAGGGAATGAGCAGTTCTTC | CAWSYRGNEQFF
NA | TRBJ2-7 | NA | TRBV7-6 | TGTGCCAGCAGCGCGTTGGGAGTAGGCTACGAGCAGTACTTC | CASSALGVGYEQYF
NA | TRBJ1-2 | NA | TRBV9 | TGTGCCAGCAGCGGCGAACAGGGTGTAGAGAAAAACTATGGCTACACCTTC | CASSGEQGVEKNYGYTF
TRBD2 | TRBJ2-1 | many | TRBV7-2 | TGTGCCAGCAGCCCAACTAGCGGGGGTTACAATGAGCAGTTCTTC | CASSPTSGGYNEQFF
NA | TRBJ1-6 | NA | TRBV7-9 | TGTGCCAGCAGCCCCGGACAGAGCTCCTATAATTCACCCCTCCACTTT | CASSPGQSSYNSPLHF
NA | TRBJ1-2 | few | TRBV4-1 | TGCGCCAGCAGCCACAGTGGGGGGGGCGGATTCTATGGCTACACCTTC | CASSHSGGGGFYGYTF
NA | TRBJ1-5 | once | TRBV9 | TGTGCCAGCAGCGCCGGGGGGCAAGTCAATCAGCCCCAGCATTTT | CASSAGGQVNQPQHF
NA | TRBJ1-1 | NA | TRBV5-6 | TGTGCCAGCAGCTTGAGCTACACTGAAGCTTTCTTT | CASSLSYTEAFF
TRBD1 | TRBJ1-2 | NA | TRBV19 | TGTGCCAGTAGTGCGACAGGGGCGTTCTATGGCTACACCTTC | CASSATGAFYGYTF
TRBD2 | TRBJ2-5 | NA | TRBV4-2 | TGTGCCAGCAGCCAAGAAGAGGCTAGCGGCCTTCAAGAGACCCAGTACTTC | CASSQEEASGLQETQYF
TRBD2 | TRBJ2-4 | once | TRBV11-2 | TGTGCCAGCAGCTTAATTGCTCGGCGCGGGGGGGTGGCCAAAAACATTCAGTACTTC | CASSLIARRGGVAKNIQYF
NA | TRBJ1-1 | NA | TRBV19 | TGTGCCAGTACCCAAGCTACAGTGAACACTGAAGCTTTCTTT | CASTQATVNTEAFF
TRBD1 | TRBJ1-1 | NA | TRBV2 | TGTGCCAGCAGTTTTCGGACAGGGTCCATGAACACTGAAGCTTTCTTT | CASSFRTGSMNTEAFF
NA | TRBJ2-1 | NA | TRBV18 | TGTGCCAGCTCCCACACTAGCAATAGTAGAGATGAGCAGTTCTTC | CASSHTSNSRDEQFF
NA | TRBJ2-2 | NA | TRBV9 | TGTGCCAGCAGCGTAGCGCGGGTAGGGCCCGGGGAGCTGTTTTTT | CASSVARVGPGELFF
TRBD2 | TRBJ2-2 | NA | TRBV5-4 | TGTGCCAGCAGCACTGGGACTAGCGGCACCGGGGAGCTGTTTTTT | CASSTGTSGTGELFF
TRBD2 | TRBJ2-1 | NA | TRBV28 | TGTGCCAGCAATCCTCTAGCGGGAGGCTACAATGAGCAGTTCTTC | CASNPLAGGYNEQFF
NA | TRBJ1-1 | NA | TRBV3-1/TRBV3-2 | TGTGCCAGCAGCCAGCCCGACAGGCCGAACACTGAAGCTTTCTTT | CASSQPDRPNTEAFF
NA | TRBJ2-6 | NA | TRBV5-1 | TGCGCCACCGGGGAGGCTGGGGCCAACGTCCTGACTTTC | CATGEAGANVLTF
TRBD2 | TRBJ2-7 | few | TRBV29-1 | TGCAGCGTGAAACGCCCGGGACTAGCGGGACCCTACGAGCAGTACTTC | CSVKRPGLAGPYEQYF
TRBD1 | TRBJ2-1 | NA | TRBV7-9 | TGTGCCAGCAGCCCTGGGACAGCTAATAACAATGAGCAGTTCTTC | CASSPGTANNNEQFF
NA | TRBJ1-4 | NA | TRBV18 | TGTGCCAGCTCAAAGACAGATAATGAAAAACTGTTTTTT | CASSKTDNEKLFF
NA | TRBJ2-7 | NA | TRBV9 | TGTGCCAGCAGCGTAGTTAGGAGGGAGGCTACCTACGAGCAGTACTTC | CASSVVRREATYEQYF